This T cell receptor (beta chain) was identified during a study of blood T cell repertoires in COVID-19. In the study overall: COVID-19 samples from acute and convalescent phases originated in the United States, Italy and Spain. T cells, B-cell-depleted T cells, or PBMCs supplied cDNA or gDNA.

In terms of age and location, participants ranged from about 18 to 89 years and lived in about 25 US areas. Cohorts were assigned according to the clinical history that participants reported. Profiling relied on immunoSEQ multiplex PCR, and the TCRdb table lists in-frame clones only, not all of them. The sample has roughly 170,000 clones, under 90% seen once; the top ten hold around a sixth. V shed 4 bases, J shed 2 bases, and the junction held 4 bases outside the gene matches. Germline lookup yields CDR1 SNHLY and CDR2 FYNNEI. The CDR3 spans 14 residues. Sequenced: PBMCs or T cells enriched from blood (not recorded which). The chain couples TRBV2 to TRBJ2-7, with TRBD2 matching 8 bases. This sequence originates from a man in his fifties or sixties who had recovered from COVID-19. CDR3 bases: TGTGCCAGCAGTGGGCGGGAGGCTACCTACGAGCAGTACTTC. It codes for CASSGREATYEQYF.